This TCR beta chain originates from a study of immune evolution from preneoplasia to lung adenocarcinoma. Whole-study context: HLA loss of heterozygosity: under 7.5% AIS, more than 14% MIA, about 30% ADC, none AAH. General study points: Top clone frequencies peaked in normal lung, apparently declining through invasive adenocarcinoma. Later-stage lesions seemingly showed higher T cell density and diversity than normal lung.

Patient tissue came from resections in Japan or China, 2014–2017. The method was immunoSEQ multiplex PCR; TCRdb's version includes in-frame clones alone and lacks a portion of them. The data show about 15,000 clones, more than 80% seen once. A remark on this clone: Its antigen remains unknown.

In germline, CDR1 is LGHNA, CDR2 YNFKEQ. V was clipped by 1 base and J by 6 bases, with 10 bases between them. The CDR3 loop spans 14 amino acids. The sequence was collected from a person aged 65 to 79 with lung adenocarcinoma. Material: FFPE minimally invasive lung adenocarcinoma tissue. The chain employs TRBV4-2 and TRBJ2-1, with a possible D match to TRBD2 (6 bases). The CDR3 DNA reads TGTGCCAGCAGCCAAGTTGAGCGGGCCAATGAGCAGTTCTTC. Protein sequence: CASSQVERANEQFF.